This note documents a single T cell receptor (beta chain) sequence. The sample belongs to a study of cytotoxic CD8 clonotypes in ibrutinib-treated CLL. Study context: For this cohort, patients were some 12 relapsed/refractory and around 16 treatment-naive, while approximately 17 were IGHV unmutated. Responses: roughly 24 partial, 2 complete; after median around 68 months, 14 stayed remitted, approximately twelve progressed.

The assay was immunoSEQ multiplex PCR, and TCRdb's table has in-frame clones only and misses some. Among around 200,000 clones, roughly 77% were seen once, and the ten largest hold about 6.4%. The CDR3 extends over 13 amino acids. V lost 3 bases and J lost 5, with 10 bases in between. Germline V gene data show CDR1 as KGHSH and CDR2 as LQKENI. This chain links TRBV18 with TRBJ1-2; possibly TRBD1 for D (5 bases). Sequenced material: PBMCs, taken after 12 months of ibrutinib treatment. The receptor was isolated from a human donor with chronic lymphocytic leukemia. In DNA form, the CDR3 reads TGTGCCAGCTCACCTCGGGACTCGTATGGCTACACCTTC. Translating gives CASSPRDSYGYTF.